The next 5 T cell receptor beta chains were all read from a single sample in a study of blood T cell repertoires in COVID-19. Profiled with immunoSEQ multiplex PCR; TCRdb holds only in-frame clones, not every one. This sample has about 73,000 clones, with more than 70% found just once. The sample consisted of peripheral blood. These receptors came from a man aged 45 to 65 with active COVID-19.

This clone was found many times. The gene calls are TRBV6-5 and TRBJ2-7; D possibly corresponds to TRBD2 (5 bases). The germline V gene has CDR1 MNHEY and CDR2 SVGAGI. The CDR3 contains 15 residues. Trimming shortened V by 2 bases and J by 3 bases, and 14 bases separated the two germline ends. This CDR3 is CASSYIYNSGYEQYF. CDR3 DNA: TGTGCCAGCAGTTACATCTACAACAGCGGCTACGAGCAGTACTTC.

This chain joins TRBV24-1 and TRBJ2-3, with D possibly matching TRBD2 (6 bases). The CDR3 covers 15 residues. The V gene's germline CDR1 is KGHDR and CDR2 SFDVKD. Between the trimmed V and J ends, which lost 6 bases and 0 bases, there was a span of 12 bases. The CDR3 DNA is TGTGCCACCAGTCTGGGCGGGGCAAGCACAGATACGCAGTATTTT. As protein: CATSLGGASTDTQYF.

The gene calls are TRBV19 and TRBJ2-3, with 8 bases matching TRBD1. The CDR3 extends over 14 amino acids. V was pared by 7 bases and J by 1 base, with 4 bases of the junction left unmatched. Germline CDR1 reads LNHDA; CDR2 reads SQIVND (reference sequence). The CDR3, as DNA: TGTGCCAGTATCTCGACAGGGGGCACAGATACGCAGTATTTT. As protein: CASISTGGTDTQYF.

This clone occurred once. This chain uses TRBV14 with TRBJ2-3; 9 positions match TRBD1. CDR3 length: 14 amino acids. Germline assignment: CDR1 SGHDN and CDR2 FVKESK. V lost 5 bases to trimming and J lost 6 bases; unmatched junction nucleotides: 6. This CDR3 is CASSFKGTGDTQYF. CDR3 bases: TGTGCCAGCAGCTTCAAGGGGACAGGGGATACGCAGTATTTT.

The chain couples TRBV28 to TRBJ1-2, with D possibly being TRBD1 (5 bases). V was pared by 4 bases and J by 3 bases, with 21 bases between. This CDR3 contains 17 residues. Germline V gene sequence: CDR1 MDHEN, CDR2 SYDVKM. The CDR3 DNA sequence: TGTGCCAGCAGTTCATACGCCACAGGTGTCCGGGACTATGGCTACACCTTC. The encoded protein is CASSSYATGVRDYGYTF.